Here is one T cell receptor beta chain with its context. The antigen it binds to is not known. Per-base qualities were not stored, and no clone one base away is much larger. The data derive from a study of blood T cell repertoires in COVID-19 (dated by TCRdb to the early 2020s). Looking at the study overall: The collaborator samples originated in the United States, Italy and Spain and spanned the acute and convalescent phases of COVID-19. Deeply sampled blood TCRbeta repertoires from subjects exposed to, actively infected with, or recovered from COVID-19 were included in the dataset. The prospective study material was composed of cDNA or gDNA derived from T cells, B-cell-depleted T cells, or PBMCs. The repertoires were released in a freely available public database meant as a resource for research on the immune response to SARS-CoV-2. HLA class I and class II types, where available, came from metadata supplied by the sample provider rather than from assay-based typing. A de-identified subject ID, COVID-19 status, age in years and sex were almost always included in the sample metadata. The samples were drawn from two sources: the first 160 participants of the ongoing ImmuneRACE study, and fewer than 1,500 subjects contributed by 6 global collaborators.

TCRbeta CDR3 regions were amplified from genomic DNA using the immunoSEQ Assay, a bias-controlled multiplex PCR. Per the authors' processing: Within the assay, amplification of reference gene primers was used to estimate how many nucleated cells each sample contained. To quantify the absolute abundance of each unique TCRbeta CDR3 rearrangement, sequence reads were collapsed and filtered. For each sample, productive Simpson clonality was calculated as the square root of Simpson's diversity index over productive rearrangements. TCRdb mirrors the immuneACCESS table, restricted to in-frame sequences. Some clones are absent from its copies; in checked studies, under half trace to an unresolved V gene, and the reason for the others is unknown. V, J and clone size are taken as reported in that table, and D and trimming were inferred from the DNA itself. For this sample the table gives fewer than 350,000 clones, of which approximately 90% were detected only once. The leading ten clones occupy 2.3% of the sample.

The investigation overall reported the following: The quantity of clinical and demographic metadata differed by source and by participant and was supplied without curation.

V is shortened by 2 bases, J by 1 base, and the region joining them spans 12 bases. CDR1 and CDR2, per the germline V gene, are MGHDK and SYGVNS. CDR3 length: 16 amino acids, cysteine to phenylalanine. The entry retains the CDR3 DNA only, 48 bases that are in frame from base 1. Participants in the prospective study were aged roughly 18 to 100 years, lived in some 24 United States geographic areas, and enrolled through a virtual design. Cohort assignment in the prospective study relied on participant-reported clinical history from a screening survey and a study questionnaire. Mobile phlebotomists in the prospective study collected whole blood, serum and a nasopharyngeal or oropharyngeal swab from every participant. Over a roughly 2-month period, participants in the prospective study had the option of providing additional blood draws and questionnaires. Prospective study blood samples were shipped either frozen or at room temperature before DNA extraction.

The receptor was isolated from a woman between 40 and 55 years old with acute COVID-19. Sequencing input: PBMCs or T cells enriched from blood (not recorded which). This receptor chain uses TRBV25-1 and TRBJ1-5; tentative D gene TRBD1, with 6 bases matching. The CDR3 protein: CASSERGMESNQPQHF. In nucleotide form, the sequence is TGTGCCAGCAGTGAAAGGGGGATGGAGAGCAATCAGCCCCAGCATTTT. Here the CDR3 is joined to the reference TRBV25-1 and TRBJ1-5 genes, and the full variable domain is: EADIYQTPRYLVIGTGKKITLECSQTMGHDKMYWYQQDPGMELHLIHYSYGVNSTEKGDLSSESTVSRIRTEHFPLTLESARPSHTSQYLCASSERGMESNQPQHFGDGTRLSIL.